One sample yielded the 8 T cell receptor beta chains listed below, sequenced in a study of identifying expanded T cells in peripheral blood. Sequencing was performed with immunoSEQ multiplex PCR; in TCRdb, only in-frame clones are kept and a portion is missing. The sample yields about 94,000 clones, roughly 87% seen once. Specimen: blood. The receptors were sampled from a person aged 18 to 75 in good health.

The rearrangement links TRBV4-3 to TRBJ2-3; D is undetermined. The CDR3 has 13 amino acids. Between the trimmed V and J ends, which lost 0 bases and 8 bases, there was a span of 9 bases. CDR1 is LGHNA, CDR2 YSLEER, per germline. CDR3 sequence: CASSQDLTSTQYF. The CDR3 coding sequence is TGCGCCAGCAGCCAAGATCTGACGTCTACGCAGTATTTT.

This clone was seen just once. This rearrangement joins TRBV7-2 to TRBJ2-6; 7 nucleotides line up with TRBD1. The CDR3 totals 18 residues. V gave up 1 base and J gave up 0 bases; unmatched junction bases: 6. Germline V CDR1 and CDR2: SGHTA, FQGNSA. CDR3 in DNA: TGTGCCAGCAGCTTAGTGGGACAGCTATACTCTGGGGCCAACGTCCTGACTTTC. Translating gives CASSLVGQLYSGANVLTF.

This chain joins TRBV7-9 and TRBJ2-1; TRBD1 aligns across 10 bases. Germline loops: CDR1 SEHNR, CDR2 FQNEAQ (reference sequence). V lost 8 bases and J lost 6; bases outside the gene matches: 7. The CDR3 loop spans 14 amino acids. The chain's CDR3 is CASSAGQGSNEQFF. CDR3 coding DNA: TGTGCCAGCTCTGCGGGACAGGGGAGCAATGAGCAGTTCTTC.

V and J are TRBV7-8 and TRBJ2-5; D might be TRBD1 or TRBD2, each matching 5 bases. CDR1 is SGHVS and CDR2 is FQNEAQ in the germline V gene. The V gene lost 1 base and the J gene lost 2 bases, with 14 bases spanning the gap. The CDR3 has 16 residues. For the CDR3, the DNA is TGTGCCAGCAGCTTAGGGTGGGGCGGAGGACAAGAGACCCAGTACTTC. Its protein is CASSLGWGGGQETQYF.

The rearrangement joins TRBV6-1 to TRBJ2-7; 7 nucleotides agree with TRBD1. This CDR3 region has 15 residues. The V gene's germline CDR1 is MNHNS and CDR2 SASEGT. V gave up 0 bases and J gave up 6 bases; unmatched junction bases: 8. As DNA, the CDR3 is TGTGCCAGCAGTGAAGCACCGGGACAGACCTCCGAGCAGTACTTC. Translating it yields CASSEAPGQTSEQYF.

The chain links TRBV7-9 to TRBJ2-3, with D tentatively TRBD2 (7 bases). The length of the CDR3 is 17 residues. V lost 1 base to trimming and J lost 0 bases, with 14 bases between them. Germline values: CDR1 SEHNR, CDR2 FQNEAQ (reference sequence). The CDR3 DNA reads TGTGCCAGCAGCTTAGGAAAGGGGGGGCCTAGCACAGATACGCAGTATTTT. Translating it yields CASSLGKGGPSTDTQYF.

The genes are TRBV18 and TRBJ1-1; D unclear. The length of the CDR3 is 14 residues. V gave up 1 base and J gave up 3 bases, with 9 bases separating them. Germline CDR1 reads KGHSH; CDR2 reads LQKENI. In DNA, the CDR3 is TGTGCCAGCTCACCACGGGCGACCGACACTGAAGCTTTCTTT. Residues: CASSPRATDTEAFF.

V usage is TRBV6-4 and J usage is TRBJ1-6; 7 bases are shared with TRBD1. The CDR3 has 14 residues. V gave up 5 bases and J gave up 7 bases; unmatched junction bases: 5. Germline CDR1 and CDR2: MRHNA and SNTAGT. CDR3 region: CASSQQGGNSPLHF. For the CDR3, the DNA is TGTGCCAGCAGTCAGCAGGGGGGAAATTCACCCCTCCACTTT.